The 26 T cell receptor beta chains listed next were all sequenced from one sample in a study of patients and donors after allogeneic stem cell transplantation. One entry per CDR3 protein, called by TCRdb with MiXCR from the RT-PCR reads. Of 95,000 to 120,000 distinct CDR3 sequences in the sample, 35% were seen once. The material sequenced was blood, either unsorted or a sorted T cell fraction (not recorded which). All receptors derive from a human donor who was either an allogeneic HSCT recipient or a stem cell or donor lymphocyte infusion donor (not recorded which). It is not recorded whose cells these are; they may come from a transplant donor.

V gene TRBV29-1 combines with J gene TRBJ2-1; either TRBD1 or TRBD2 may fit D (5 bases each). V lost 6 bases to trimming and J lost 0 bases, with 18 bases between them. The CDR3 runs 16 residues. The germline V gene has CDR1 SQVTM and CDR2 ANQGSEA. The CDR3 loop is CSVGTTKTRSYNEQFF. The CDR3 nucleotides are TGCAGCGTAGGGACCACAAAAACCCGCTCCTACAATGAGCAGTTCTTC.

The chain couples TRBV6-2 or TRBV6-3 to TRBJ2-5, with D unclear. The V gene lost 6 bases and the J gene lost 3 bases, with 17 bases spanning the gap. The germline gives CDR1 MNHEY, CDR2 SVGEGT. The CDR3 sequence is 15 residues long. The CDR3 DNA follows: TGTGCCAGCAGGTGGGGTGGCGGTTCTAAAGAGACCCAGTACTTC. Protein sequence: CASRWGGGSKETQYF.

The chain combines TRBV7-2 with TRBJ2-5, with 9 bases matching TRBD2. Germline V gene sequence: CDR1 SGHTA, CDR2 FQGNSA. With V trimmed by 5 bases and J by 4 bases, 8 bases remained unmatched. This CDR3 spans 15 amino acids. CDR3 nucleotides: TGTGCCAGCAGCCTATTTCTAGCGGGACGAGAGACCCAGTACTTC. Amino acids: CASSLFLAGRETQYF.

This rearrangement joins TRBV12-3 or TRBV12-4 to TRBJ1-1; D gene ambiguous. V was trimmed by 1 base and J by 4 bases, leaving 16 bases between them. CDR3 size: 16 residues. CDR3 in DNA: TGTGCCAGCAGTTTAGATCCCCGGGTCAGGAGCACTGAAGCTTTCTTT. Translated, it gives CASSLDPRVRSTEAFF.

This chain connects TRBV6-5 to TRBJ2-7; TRBD1 or TRBD2 may be the D gene (6 bases each). Trimming took 6 bases from V and 3 from J, leaving 9 bases between them. Germline CDR1 MNHEY, CDR2 SVGAGI. The CDR3 runs to 12 residues. CDR3 in amino acids: CASRQGGYEQYF. The CDR3 coding sequence is TGTGCCAGCAGACAGGGAGGCTACGAGCAGTACTTC.

The V gene is TRBV7-2, the J gene TRBJ2-1; 8 nucleotides match TRBD2. V was clipped by 2 bases and J by 7 bases; unmatched bases: 7. The CDR3 runs to 15 residues. The germline V gene encodes CDR1 SGHTA and CDR2 FQGNSA. CDR3 in amino acids: CASSLPAGGRNEQFF. The CDR3 DNA sequence: TGTGCCAGCAGCTTACCTGCGGGAGGTCGAAATGAGCAGTTCTTC.

The chain recombines TRBV15 with TRBJ2-2, with 9 bases identical to TRBD1. The V gene's germline CDR1 is LNHNV and CDR2 YYDKDF (reference sequence). The CDR3 is 14 residues long. Trimming cost V 8 bases and J 5 bases; bases outside gene matches: 6. For the CDR3, the DNA is TGTGCCACCTCGGACAGGGGAGTAACCGGGGAGCTGTTTTTT. It specifies CATSDRGVTGELFF.

This clonotype appeared many times. In nucleotides, the CDR3 is TGTGCCAGCAGTTTGGGAACCGGGACAGGGAGTTCACCCCTCCACTTT. This gives the protein CASSLGTGTGSSPLHF. The rearrangement joins TRBV12-3 or TRBV12-4 to TRBJ1-6; 9 positions agree with TRBD1. CDR3 length equals 16 residues. J was trimmed by 9 bases and V by 3 bases; bases with no gene match: 9.

This clonotype was recorded at least ten times. CDR3 residues: CASSVGTGTFYGYTF. The CDR3 nucleotides read TGTGCCAGCAGTGTCGGGACAGGCACCTTCTATGGCTACACCTTC. This chain links TRBV6-5 with TRBJ1-2, with 8 bases identical to TRBD1. The CDR3 covers 15 residues. Germline-derived CDR1 and CDR2 are MNHEY and SVGAGI. Trimming took 5 bases from V and 4 from J; bases not matched to a gene: 9.

The rearrangement uses TRBV7-9 and TRBJ2-1, with TRBD2 identical over 12 bases. The CDR3 totals 17 residues. Germline V gene lookup returns CDR1 SEHNR and CDR2 FQNEAQ (reference sequence). V gave up 4 bases and J gave up 5 bases; unmatched junction bases: 9. CDR3 sequence (DNA): TGTGCCAGCAGCTCAAGACTAGCGGGAGTCCGAAACAATGAGCAGTTCTTC. Its translation is CASSSRLAGVRNNEQFF.

The CDR3 sequence: CASQPPQHRGMNTEAFF. The CDR3 DNA follows: TGTGCCAGTCAACCTCCCCAGCACCGGGGCATGAACACTGAAGCTTTCTTT. The V and J genes are TRBV6-6 and TRBJ1-1; possibly TRBD1 for D (5 bases). The CDR3 is made up of 17 amino acids. Germline V gene sequence: CDR1 MNHNY, CDR2 SVGAGI (reference sequence). The V gene lost 9 bases and the J gene lost 0 bases, with 23 bases spanning the gap.

The V and J genes are TRBV11-2 and TRBJ2-7, with D hard to call. V gave up 5 bases and J gave up 0 bases, with 11 bases separating them. The CDR3 loop spans 14 amino acids. CDR1 and CDR2 (germline): SGHAT, FQNNGV. Written as DNA, the CDR3 is TGTGCCAGCAGCCTCACGACCGTCTCCTACGAGCAGTACTTC. The encoded protein is CASSLTTVSYEQYF.

This clonotype has a handful of counts. The rearrangement links TRBV20-1 to TRBJ2-7, with D possibly being TRBD1 (5 bases). Germline assignment: CDR1 DFQATT and CDR2 SNEGSKA (reference sequence). The CDR3 loop spans 11 amino acids. Trimming left V 4 bases short and J 5 bases short, with 9 bases between. Here the CDR3 DNA reads TGCAGTGCTATGCTCAGGGACGAGCAGTACTTC. Its protein is CSAMLRDEQYF.

In its sample, this clonotype was seen a few times. This chain links TRBV20-1 with TRBJ2-2; tentatively, D is TRBD1 (6 bases). This CDR3 contains 14 residues. V was pared by 7 bases and J by 4 bases, with 16 bases between. In germline, CDR1 is DFQATT, CDR2 SNEGSKA (reference sequence). This chain's CDR3 is CSVPGHGRTGELFF. The CDR3, as DNA: TGCAGTGTCCCGGGACACGGGCGCACCGGGGAGCTGTTTTTT.

This clonotype has more than one count but fewer than ten. V gene TRBV29-1 combines with J gene TRBJ1-2; D may be TRBD1 (5 bases). Germline lookup yields CDR1 SQVTM and CDR2 ANQGSEA. CDR3 size: 13 residues. Trimming left V 3 bases short and J 4 bases short, with 12 bases between. The CDR3 bases are TGCAGCGTTGATCCCGGGGGGACCTATGGCTACACCTTC. Protein: CSVDPGGTYGYTF.

The rearrangement joins TRBV20-1 to TRBJ2-2, with 12 bases fitting TRBD2. Germline V gene data show CDR1 as DFQATT and CDR2 as SNEGSKA (reference sequence). Trimming cost V 0 bases and J 7 bases; bases outside gene matches: 12. This CDR3 spans 18 amino acids. CDR3 protein: CSAREPPSGRAVHGELFF. CDR3 nucleotides: TGCAGTGCTAGAGAGCCTCCTAGCGGGAGGGCCGTTCACGGGGAGCTGTTTTTT.

V and J are TRBV9 and TRBJ1-3; D unresolved. Germline-derived CDR1 and CDR2 are SGDLS and YYNGEE. V was clipped by 4 bases and J by 9 bases, with 14 bases between them. The CDR3 consists of 13 residues. The DNA for the CDR3 is TGTGCCAGCAGCACCGGGGTCCCGGGCACCATATATTTT. Translating it yields CASSTGVPGTIYF.

The chain carries TRBV18 and TRBJ2-5; D is undetermined. CDR1 is KGHSH and CDR2 is LQKENI in the germline V gene. CDR3 size: 15 residues. The V end was cut by 0 bases, the J end by 4 bases, with 12 bases between. The CDR3 DNA reads TGTGCCAGCTCACCACCGACGGGTGGTGGAGAGACCCAGTACTTC. It encodes CASSPPTGGGETQYF.

This clonotype was counted between two and nine times. The chain carries TRBV12-3 or TRBV12-4 and TRBJ2-2; weak D call: TRBD1 (6 bases). This CDR3 region has 15 residues. Deletions cut 3 bases from V and 2 bases from J, with 10 bases between. CDR3 sequence (DNA): TGTGCCAGCAGTTTCGGGACACTTAACACCGGGGAGCTGTTTTTT. Translation: CASSFGTLNTGELFF.

This chain joins TRBV5-1 and TRBJ2-1; TRBD2 matches at 8 bases. CDR3 length: 15 residues. CDR1 and CDR2 from the germline V gene are SGHRS and YFSETQ. J gave up 8 bases and V 2 bases, and 9 bases lay outside the gene matches. CDR3 sequence (DNA): TGCGCCAGCAGCTTTACTAGCGGAGGGGGACATGAGCAGTTCTTC. This gives the protein CASSFTSGGGHEQFF.

This chain links TRBV7-2 with TRBJ2-1, with D perhaps matching TRBD1 (6 bases). V gave up 3 bases and J gave up 6 bases, with 9 bases separating them. The CDR3 extends over 13 amino acids. The germline gives CDR1 SGHTA, CDR2 FQGNSA. As DNA, the CDR3 is TGTGCCAGCAGCTTTCGCAGGGGCAATGAGCAGTTCTTC. The encoded protein is CASSFRRGNEQFF.

This clonotype was observed a handful of times. This chain links TRBV6-5 with TRBJ1-2, with D perhaps TRBD1 (5 bases). Looked up from germline, CDR1 is MNHEY and CDR2 is SVGAGI. Trimming shortened V by 7 bases and J by 4 bases, and 7 bases separated the two germline ends. The CDR3 is made up of 11 amino acids. The CDR3 nucleotides read TGTGCCAGCACGGGGGGCTATGGCTACACCTTC. It is translated as CASTGGYGYTF.

This clonotype turned up a few times. This chain connects TRBV20-1 to TRBJ2-4; 7 bases map to TRBD2. V trimming: 1 base; J trimming: 0 bases; junction bases outside the gene matches: 9. The CDR3 loop spans 17 amino acids. CDR1 is DFQATT and CDR2 is SNEGSKA in the germline V gene (reference sequence). This chain's CDR3 is CSARVNSGILAKNIQYF. The CDR3 DNA is TGCAGTGCTAGAGTTAACAGCGGGATACTAGCCAAAAACATTCAGTACTTC.

The V and J genes are TRBV5-1 and TRBJ2-2; no reliable D call. The V end was cut by 0 bases, the J end by 7 bases, with 10 bases between. The CDR3 consists of 14 residues. CDR1 is SGHRS, CDR2 YFSETQ, per germline. The CDR3 here is CASSLGPTFGELFF. The CDR3 DNA follows: TGCGCCAGCAGCTTGGGTCCAACTTTCGGGGAGCTGTTTTTT.

This clonotype was counted only a few times. The V gene is TRBV28, the J gene TRBJ1-5; no clear D gene. V shed 2 bases and J shed 0 bases, with 8 bases lying between them. Germline loops: CDR1 MDHEN, CDR2 SYDVKM. This CDR3 has 15 residues. CDR3: CASSLGPHSNQPQHF. Here the CDR3 DNA reads TGTGCCAGCAGTTTAGGGCCACATAGCAATCAGCCCCAGCATTTT.

This clonotype was counted only a few times. V is TRBV6-6 and J is TRBJ1-1; 8 positions match TRBD1. The V segment lost 5 bases and the J segment 2 bases; nucleotides outside the gene matches: 7. Germline CDR1 MNHNY, CDR2 SVGAGI (reference sequence). The CDR3 extends over 15 amino acids. The DNA for the CDR3 is TGTGCCAGCAGTGGACAGGGAGGGAAAAACACTGAAGCTTTCTTT. This sequence encodes CASSGQGGKNTEAFF.